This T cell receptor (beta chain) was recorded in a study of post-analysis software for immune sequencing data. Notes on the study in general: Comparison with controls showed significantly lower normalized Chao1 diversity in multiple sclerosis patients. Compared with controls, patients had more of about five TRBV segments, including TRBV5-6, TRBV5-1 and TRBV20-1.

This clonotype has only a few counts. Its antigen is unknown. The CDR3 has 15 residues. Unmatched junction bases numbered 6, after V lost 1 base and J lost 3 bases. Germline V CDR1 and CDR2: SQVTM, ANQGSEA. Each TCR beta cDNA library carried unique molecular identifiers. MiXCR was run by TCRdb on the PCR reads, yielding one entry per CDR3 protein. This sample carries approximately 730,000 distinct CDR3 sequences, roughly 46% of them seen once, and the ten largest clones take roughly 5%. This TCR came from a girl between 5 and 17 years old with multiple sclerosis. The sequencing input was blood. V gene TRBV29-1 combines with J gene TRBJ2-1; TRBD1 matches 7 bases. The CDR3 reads CSVEVAGDSYNEQFF. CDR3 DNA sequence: TGCAGCGTTGAAGTAGCAGGGGACAGCTACAATGAGCAGTTCTTC.